These T cell receptor beta chains were read from a single sample in a study of post-analysis software for immune sequencing data. TCRdb passed the PCR reads through MiXCR, listing each CDR3 protein once. The table has approximately 360,000 distinct CDR3 sequences, roughly 36% seen once. The material sequenced was blood. All receptors derive from a girl between 10 and 17 years old with multiple sclerosis. The CDR3 runs from the conserved cysteine through the conserved F or W. Fields, in order: CDR3 protein, CDR3 length, clone size, J gene, V gene. Clone size, where shown, is once, few, many, or a class for clones that have expanded.

CASSPYRVSGANVLTF 16 - TRBJ2-6 TRBV4-1
CASSLDQPNYNSPLHF 16 - TRBJ1-6 TRBV5-1
CASSLAGTVTYEQYF 15 few TRBJ2-7 TRBV5-1
CASSQEVGPLPYEQYF 16 few TRBJ2-7 TRBV4-2
CASRTGGSGKNIQYF 15 - TRBJ2-4 TRBV6-6
CASSLGQGMDNEQFF 15 - TRBJ2-1 TRBV12-3/TRBV12-4
CASRPQATEQFF 12 - TRBJ2-1 TRBV28
CASSQAVGANVQTF 14 - TRBJ2-6 TRBV4-2
CASSHGQAANYGYTF 15 few TRBJ1-2 TRBV4-1
CASSGQGVLFF 11 - TRBJ2-1 TRBV2
CSVSTVGQGSYGYTF 15 - TRBJ1-2 TRBV29-1
CAFSDDQGAGSEQYF 15 few - TRBV10-3
CASSLPDFLTHTQYF 15 few TRBJ2-3 TRBV12-3/TRBV12-4
CASSLLDRVTDTQYF 15 - TRBJ2-3 TRBV7-9
CASRNSGADTQYF 13 few TRBJ2-3 TRBV12-3/TRBV12-4
CASSVAVRTEAFF 13 - TRBJ1-1 TRBV9